These T cell receptor beta chains were read from a single sample in a study of blood T cell repertoires in COVID-19. This table comes from immunoSEQ multiplex PCR, and its TCRdb copy is limited to in-frame clones, with some not included. The sample records 81,000 or so clones, about 88% being singletons. Sequencing input: peripheral blood. The receptor set was obtained from a man in his 70s with active or convalescent COVID-19. Each CDR3 is given with its conserved first and last residue. A D gene is named only where the DNA matches it firmly. Clone size is shown for a subset of rows, as once, few, many or a class of expanded clone.

v_call: TRBV29-1
j_call: TRBJ1-1
d_call: NA
clone_size: few
cdr3_aa: CSVMSPGLAFF
cdr3_nt: TGCAGCGTTATGAGCCCTGGTCTAGCTTTCTTT

v_call: TRBV29-1
j_call: TRBJ2-3
d_call: TRBD2
clone_size: NA
cdr3_aa: CSVELGGGSTDTQYF
cdr3_nt: TGCAGCGTTGAGCTGGGCGGGGGTAGCACAGATACGCAGTATTTT

v_call: TRBV2
j_call: TRBJ2-3
d_call: NA
clone_size: NA
cdr3_aa: CASSASSAETDTQYF
cdr3_nt: TGTGCCAGCAGTGCGTCTAGCGCGGAGACAGATACGCAGTATTTT

v_call: TRBV5-3
j_call: TRBJ1-2
d_call: NA
clone_size: once
cdr3_aa: CARSLNPGHGLSYGYTF
cdr3_nt: TGTGCCAGAAGCCTAAATCCGGGACACGGACTTTCCTATGGCTACACCTTC

v_call: TRBV5-6
j_call: TRBJ1-5
d_call: NA
clone_size: NA
cdr3_aa: CASSLGQGLSQPQHF
cdr3_nt: TGTGCCAGCAGCTTGGGGCAGGGGTTGAGTCAGCCCCAGCATTTT

v_call: TRBV2
j_call: TRBJ2-2
d_call: TRBD2
clone_size: NA
cdr3_aa: CASSGLAGAYGELFF
cdr3_nt: TGTGCCAGCAGTGGACTAGCGGGGGCGTACGGGGAGCTGTTTTTT

v_call: TRBV11-2
j_call: TRBJ1-6
d_call: NA
clone_size: few
cdr3_aa: CASSLEAYSSYNSPLHF
cdr3_nt: TGTGCCAGCAGCTTAGAAGCATATAGCTCCTATAATTCACCCCTCCACTTT

v_call: TRBV6-2/TRBV6-3
j_call: TRBJ2-7
d_call: TRBD1
clone_size: once
cdr3_aa: CASSSLSRGFSYEQYF
cdr3_nt: TGTGCCAGCAGTTCCCTGAGCAGGGGGTTTTCCTACGAGCAGTACTTC

v_call: TRBV7-9
j_call: TRBJ2-7
d_call: NA
clone_size: once
cdr3_aa: CASSFAGGWYEQYF
cdr3_nt: TGTGCCAGCAGCTTTGCGGGCGGTTGGTACGAGCAGTACTTC

v_call: TRBV4-1
j_call: TRBJ1-1
d_call: NA
clone_size: once
cdr3_aa: CASSPLGQKNTEAFF
cdr3_nt: TGCGCCAGCAGTCCTCTTGGGCAGAAAAACACTGAAGCTTTCTTT

v_call: TRBV28
j_call: TRBJ1-2
d_call: NA
clone_size: few
cdr3_aa: CASSFRASYGYTF
cdr3_nt: TGTGCCAGCAGCTTCAGGGCGAGCTATGGCTACACCTTC

v_call: TRBV3-1/TRBV3-2
j_call: TRBJ2-1
d_call: TRBD2
clone_size: few
cdr3_aa: CASSLGLAGYNEQFF
cdr3_nt: TGTGCCAGCAGCTTGGGACTAGCGGGCTACAATGAGCAGTTCTTC

v_call: TRBV10-1
j_call: TRBJ2-7
d_call: TRBD1
clone_size: NA
cdr3_aa: CASSPTGVSYEQYF
cdr3_nt: TGCGCCAGCTCGCCGACAGGGGTGTCCTACGAGCAGTACTTC

v_call: TRBV5-1
j_call: TRBJ1-6
d_call: NA
clone_size: NA
cdr3_aa: CASSLAGENSPLHF
cdr3_nt: TGCGCCAGCAGCTTGGCTGGGGAGAATTCACCCCTCCACTTT

v_call: TRBV24-1
j_call: TRBJ2-6
d_call: NA
clone_size: NA
cdr3_aa: CATSHTGSGANVLTF
cdr3_nt: TGTGCCACCAGTCACACAGGGTCTGGGGCCAACGTCCTGACTTTC

v_call: TRBV7-2
j_call: TRBJ1-2
d_call: NA
clone_size: NA
cdr3_aa: CASSHTILQGDYGYTF
cdr3_nt: TGTGCCAGCAGCCACACAATCCTACAGGGAGACTATGGCTACACCTTC

v_call: TRBV19
j_call: TRBJ1-1
d_call: NA
clone_size: NA
cdr3_aa: CASSTPERNTEAFF
cdr3_nt: TGTGCCAGTAGTACGCCCGAGAGAAACACTGAAGCTTTCTTT

v_call: TRBV10-1
j_call: TRBJ1-1
d_call: TRBD1
clone_size: NA
cdr3_aa: CASSANNRGMNTEAFF
cdr3_nt: TGCGCCAGCAGTGCTAACAACAGGGGCATGAACACTGAAGCTTTCTTT

v_call: TRBV4-1
j_call: TRBJ1-1
d_call: TRBD1
clone_size: few
cdr3_aa: CASSQGGAEAFF
cdr3_nt: TGCGCCAGCAGTCAAGGGGGCGCTGAAGCTTTCTTT

v_call: TRBV9
j_call: TRBJ2-1
d_call: TRBD2
clone_size: NA
cdr3_aa: CASSVTGTSGVWEQFF
cdr3_nt: TGTGCCAGCAGCGTAACCGGGACTAGCGGGGTCTGGGAGCAGTTCTTC

v_call: TRBV14
j_call: TRBJ2-7
d_call: NA
clone_size: few
cdr3_aa: CASSQGRRGPYEQYF
cdr3_nt: TGTGCCAGCAGCCAAGGCCGGAGGGGGCCGTACGAGCAGTACTTC

v_call: TRBV6-6
j_call: TRBJ1-5
d_call: NA
clone_size: NA
cdr3_aa: CASSYSGTMGNQPQHF
cdr3_nt: TGTGCCAGCAGTTACTCCGGGACAATGGGCAATCAGCCCCAGCATTTT

v_call: TRBV10-1
j_call: TRBJ2-7
d_call: NA
clone_size: NA
cdr3_aa: CASSESGSSYEQYF
cdr3_nt: TGCGCCAGCAGTGAGTCCGGGAGCTCCTACGAGCAGTACTTC

v_call: TRBV30
j_call: TRBJ2-7
d_call: TRBD2
clone_size: NA
cdr3_aa: CAWSVLAGALSEQYF
cdr3_nt: TGTGCCTGGAGTGTTCTAGCGGGGGCCCTCTCCGAGCAGTACTTC

v_call: TRBV2
j_call: TRBJ2-1
d_call: TRBD2
clone_size: NA
cdr3_aa: CAKAGVDYNEQFF
cdr3_nt: TGTGCCAAGGCGGGGGTAGACTACAATGAGCAGTTCTTC